The rows below give T cell receptor beta chains drawn from one sample of a study of shared clonotypes between healthy human individuals. Clones were read by immunoSEQ multiplex PCR, and TCRdb kept only the in-frame ones, dropping some. The table shows 100,000 to 120,000 clones, with about 63% occurring only once. The sequenced sample was memory CD8+ T cells sorted from blood. Receptors were obtained from a woman between 25 and 40 years old in good health. The CDR3 runs from the conserved cysteine through the conserved F or W. D genes are given only for firm matches. Size tells how often a clone was seen (once, few, many) or the class of an expanded clone, and some rows leave it out.

d_gene	v_gene	abundance	j_gene	CDR3nt	CDR3aa
-	TRBV6-5	few	TRBJ2-1	TGTGCCAGCGGTCCGTTCTACAATGAGCAGTTCTTC	CASGPFYNEQFF
-	TRBV21-1	-	TRBJ2-7	TGTGCCAGCAGCAATAAGGGGCGGGAGCCCCGTTGGGAGGACGAGCAGTACTTC	CASSNKGREPRWEDEQYF
-	TRBV6-5	-	TRBJ2-7	TGTGCCAGCAGTTCCAGGGGACTGGAATTCTACGAGCAGTACTTC	CASSSRGLEFYEQYF
-	TRBV6-5	-	TRBJ2-3	TGTGCCAGCAGCCACAAGCGGTCCTGGGATACGCAGTATTTT	CASSHKRSWDTQYF
-	TRBV11-3	few	TRBJ2-7	TGTGCCAGCAGCTCTTATTCGGGGACGGAGCAGTACTTC	CASSSYSGTEQYF
TRBD1	TRBV7-8	-	TRBJ1-1	TGTGCCAGCAGCCACCTACCAGGGACAGGGGGCACTGAAGCTTTCTTT	CASSHLPGTGGTEAFF
TRBD2	TRBV27	-	TRBJ2-1	TGTGCCAGCAGTTCGGGACTAGCGGCCCAAGAGCAGTTCTTC	CASSSGLAAQEQFF
-	TRBV7-9	-	TRBJ2-7	TGTGCCAGCAGCTACGGACCGCATACGGTGGTAGAGCAGTACTTC	CASSYGPHTVVEQYF
-	TRBV7-9	-	TRBJ2-1	TGTGCCAGCAGCGATGGAGGCCCGCAGTTCTTC	CASSDGGPQFF
TRBD2	TRBV7-9	-	TRBJ2-7	TGTGCCAGCAGCTTAGCCGGGAGGTACGAGCAGTACTTC	CASSLAGRYEQYF
-	TRBV4-1	-	TRBJ1-5	TGCGCCAGCAGCCAAGACGGGAATATGTTTAGCAATCAGCCCCAGCATTTT	CASSQDGNMFSNQPQHF
TRBD1	TRBV4-1	few	TRBJ2-7	TGCGCCAGCAGAAGGACAGGAGACTACGAGCAGTACTTC	CASRRTGDYEQYF
-	TRBV11-3	-	TRBJ2-5	TGTGCCAGCAGCTTAGATGCAGACCGCGAGACCCAGTACTTC	CASSLDADRETQYF
TRBD1	TRBV10-2	many	TRBJ2-7	TGCGCCAGCAGGGCGGGACAGGGGAACGAGCAGTACTTC	CASRAGQGNEQYF
-	TRBV2	-	TRBJ2-4	TGTGCCAGCTCCTCCGGGACGTCAAAAAACATTCAGTACTTC	CASSSGTSKNIQYF
-	TRBV30	once	TRBJ1-5	TGTGCCTGGAACCGCGACGGGGGCAATCAGCCCCAGCATTTT	CAWNRDGGNQPQHF
-	TRBV15	once	TRBJ2-5	TGTGCCACCAGCAGGACCCGCGGGAAAGAGACCCAGTACTTC	CATSRTRGKETQYF
TRBD1	TRBV7-9	once	TRBJ2-7	TGTGCCAGCAACCGGGGACAGGGTCTTTTTAGTGGCGAGCAGTACTTC	CASNRGQGLFSGEQYF
TRBD2	TRBV6-4	many	TRBJ2-3	TGTGCCAGCAGTGAAGCGGGAGCGTCAGATACGCAGTATTTT	CASSEAGASDTQYF
-	TRBV6-6	-	TRBJ2-1	TGTGCCAGCAGGGACAATGAGCAGTTCTTC	CASRDNEQFF
-	TRBV29-1	-	TRBJ1-2	TGCAGCGCTCAATCTAACTATGGCTACACCTTC	CSAQSNYGYTF
-	TRBV21-1	-	TRBJ1-5	TGTGCCAGCAGCAAAGGAACAGGGGGGGAGCCCCAGCATTTT	CASSKGTGGEPQHF
-	TRBV4-1	-	TRBJ2-7	TGCGCCAGCAGCCAAGACCGGGATGGGATCTACGAGCAGTACTTC	CASSQDRDGIYEQYF
TRBD1	TRBV6-6	once	TRBJ1-2	TGTGCCAGCAGTTTGGACAGGGTCGGCGGCTACACCTTC	CASSLDRVGGYTF
TRBD2	TRBV5-6	-	TRBJ2-1	TGTGCCAGCAGCTTGCGTAGCGGGAGGAATAATGAGCAGTTCTTC	CASSLRSGRNNEQFF
TRBD2	TRBV5-1	-	TRBJ2-7	TGCGCCAGCAGCTTTCATGCGGGAGGTGGTGTCTACGAGCAGTACTTC	CASSFHAGGGVYEQYF
-	TRBV4-1	-	TRBJ2-7	TGCGCCAGCAGTGAGTATGTATCTTACGAGCAGTACTTC	CASSEYVSYEQYF
TRBD2	TRBV5-6	-	TRBJ2-1	TGTGCCAGCAGCTTTTCCCCGGGACTATACGACAATGAGCAGTTCTTC	CASSFSPGLYDNEQFF
-	TRBV7-6	-	TRBJ2-7	TGTGCCAGCAGCAATATGGACTCCTACGAGCAGTACTTC	CASSNMDSYEQYF
-	TRBV11-2	-	TRBJ2-7	TGTGCCAGCAGCTTAGACTCTAGCCTCCCTTCCTACGAGCAGTACTTC	CASSLDSSLPSYEQYF
-	TRBV21-1	-	TRBJ2-7	TGTGCCAGCAGCCCACCAGATGGGAAATCCTACGAGCAGTACTTC	CASSPPDGKSYEQYF
-	TRBV19	few	TRBJ2-3	TGTGCCAGTAGTAGTGGGACGGCTAGCACAGATACGCAGTATTTT	CASSSGTASTDTQYF
TRBD2	TRBV27	-	TRBJ2-3	TGTGCCAGCAGTATCTCGACTAGCGGCACAGATACGCAGTATTTT	CASSISTSGTDTQYF
-	TRBV6-5	-	TRBJ2-1	TGTGCCAGCAGTGAAGCAGACCCGAATGAGCAGTTCTTC	CASSEADPNEQFF
-	TRBV18	-	TRBJ2-3	TGTGCCAGCTCACCACTCCCAGATACGCAGTATTTT	CASSPLPDTQYF
TRBD1	TRBV25-1	-	TRBJ2-7	TGTGCCAGCTCCGGGACAGGAGGCTACGAGCAGTACTTC	CASSGTGGYEQYF
-	TRBV11-2	-	TRBJ2-6	TGTGCCAGCAGCCAAGAGCGATCGGGTACCTCTGGGGCCAACGTCCTGACTTTC	CASSQERSGTSGANVLTF
-	TRBV30	-	TRBJ2-6	TGTGCCTGGAGTGTAGGCTCTGGGGCCAACGTCCTGACTTTC	CAWSVGSGANVLTF
-	TRBV7-8	-	TRBJ1-1	TGTGCCAGCAGCCCACCCTACCAGGGAACGCCTGAAGCTTTCTTT	CASSPPYQGTPEAFF
-	TRBV9	-	TRBJ1-1	TGTGCCAGCAGCCCCTCCTGGGGGGACACTGAAGCTTTCTTT	CASSPSWGDTEAFF
-	TRBV29-1	-	TRBJ2-3	TGCAGCGTTGAAGCCCATAGCGATAGCACAGATACGCAGTATTTT	CSVEAHSDSTDTQYF
-	TRBV6-4	few	TRBJ2-2	TGTGCCAGCAGTGACTCTGGTAGCGGGAACACCGGGGAGCTGTTTTTT	CASSDSGSGNTGELFF
TRBD2	TRBV5-4	many	TRBJ2-7	TGTGCCAGCAGGACTAGCGGGGACTACGAGCAGTACTTC	CASRTSGDYEQYF
TRBD1	TRBV10-2	-	TRBJ1-5	TGCGCCAGCAGCCCGGGACAGGGTCATAGCAATCAGCCCCAGCATTTT	CASSPGQGHSNQPQHF
TRBD1	TRBV28	-	TRBJ2-2	TGTGCCAGCAGCACCCCCTCCCGACAGGGGTTTGCCGGGGAGCTGTTTTTT	CASSTPSRQGFAGELFF
TRBD2	TRBV15	once	TRBJ2-5	TGTGCCACCAGTTCGACCAGGACGCGGGAGCAGTACTTC	CATSSTRTREQYF
-	TRBV6-1	-	TRBJ2-1	TGTGCCAGCAGTAGAACAAACTACAATGAGCAGTTCTTC	CASSRTNYNEQFF
TRBD2	TRBV6-5	-	TRBJ2-1	TGTGCCAGCAGCCGCGGACTAGCGGAGAACAATGAGCAGTTCTTC	CASSRGLAENNEQFF
-	TRBV4-1	-	TRBJ1-2	TGCGCCAGCAGCCCGGGACTTAACTATGGCTACACCTTC	CASSPGLNYGYTF
-	TRBV30	-	TRBJ2-1	TGTGCCTGGAGTGAGGGGCTAGCGTACAATGAGCAGTTCTTC	CAWSEGLAYNEQFF
-	TRBV11-2	-	TRBJ2-7	TGTGCCAGCAGCTTAGGGGGACGGCGGGAGCAGTACTTC	CASSLGGRREQYF
-	TRBV21-1	few	TRBJ1-6	TGTGAATACGTTAGCTCCTATAATTCACCCCTCCACTTT	CEYVSSYNSPLHF
-	TRBV7-6	-	TRBJ2-1	TGTGCCAGCAGCTCCCACAATGAGCAGTTCTTC	CASSSHNEQFF
TRBD2	TRBV5-1	-	TRBJ2-5	TGCGCCAGCAGCGCGGGACAGTCCTCGGCGGGAGGGCCGGAGACCCAGTACTTC	CASSAGQSSAGGPETQYF
-	TRBV19	-	TRBJ2-7	TGTGCCAGTAGTCCCCACTACTACCTGGCGGGATACGAGCAGTACTTC	CASSPHYYLAGYEQYF
-	TRBV27	-	TRBJ2-3	TGTGCCAGCAGTTTCCCCGGCACAGATACGCAGTATTTT	CASSFPGTDTQYF
TRBD1	TRBV2	-	TRBJ2-7	TGTGCCAGCAGTAGACCGGGACAGGGGCCCGACGAGCAGTACTTC	CASSRPGQGPDEQYF
-	TRBV5-6	-	TRBJ2-5	TGTGCCAGCAGCCCCCTCACAGAACAAGAGACCCAGTACTTC	CASSPLTEQETQYF
-	TRBV7-8	-	TRBJ2-7	TGTGCCAGCAGCTTAGATAGCCAGCCCGGGAACGAGCAGTACTTC	CASSLDSQPGNEQYF
-	TRBV19	-	TRBJ1-5	TGTGCCAGTAGTCTACACGGATATAGCAATCAGCCCCAGCATTTT	CASSLHGYSNQPQHF